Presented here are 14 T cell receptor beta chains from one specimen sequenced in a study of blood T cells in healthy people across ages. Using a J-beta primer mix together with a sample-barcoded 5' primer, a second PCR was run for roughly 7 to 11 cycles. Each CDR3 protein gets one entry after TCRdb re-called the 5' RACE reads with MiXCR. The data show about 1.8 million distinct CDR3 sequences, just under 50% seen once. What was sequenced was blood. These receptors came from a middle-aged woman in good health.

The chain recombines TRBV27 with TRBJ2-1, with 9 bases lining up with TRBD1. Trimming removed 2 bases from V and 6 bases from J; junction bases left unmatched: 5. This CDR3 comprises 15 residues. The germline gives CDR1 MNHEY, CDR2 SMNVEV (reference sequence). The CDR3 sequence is CASSLTGTGINEQFF. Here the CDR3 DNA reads TGTGCCAGCAGTTTAACCGGGACAGGGATCAATGAGCAGTTCTTC.

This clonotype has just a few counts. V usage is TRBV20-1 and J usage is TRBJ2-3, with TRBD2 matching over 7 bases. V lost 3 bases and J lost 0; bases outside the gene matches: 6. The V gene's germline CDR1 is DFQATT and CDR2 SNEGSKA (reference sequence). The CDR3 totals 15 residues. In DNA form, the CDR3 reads TGCAGTGCTAGTCCTTTGGGGGGGAGCACAGATACGCAGTATTTT. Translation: CSASPLGGSTDTQYF.

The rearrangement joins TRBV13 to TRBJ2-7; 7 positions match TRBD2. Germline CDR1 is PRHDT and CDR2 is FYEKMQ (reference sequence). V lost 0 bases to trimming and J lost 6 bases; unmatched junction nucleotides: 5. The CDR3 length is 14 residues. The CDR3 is CASSLGTQRGEQYF. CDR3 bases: TGTGCCAGCAGCTTAGGGACTCAGCGGGGCGAGCAGTACTTC.

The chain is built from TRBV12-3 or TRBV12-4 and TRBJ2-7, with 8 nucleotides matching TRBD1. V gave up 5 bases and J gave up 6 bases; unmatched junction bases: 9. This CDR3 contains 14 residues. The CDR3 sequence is CASSLRTGMGEQYF. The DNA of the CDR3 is TGTGCCAGCAGTCTGCGGACAGGGATGGGCGAGCAGTACTTC.

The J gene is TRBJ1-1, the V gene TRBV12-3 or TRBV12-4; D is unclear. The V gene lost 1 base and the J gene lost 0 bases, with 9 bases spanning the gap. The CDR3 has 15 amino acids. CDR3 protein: CASSLVEYMNTEAFF. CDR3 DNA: TGTGCCAGCAGTTTAGTAGAGTACATGAACACTGAAGCTTTCTTT.

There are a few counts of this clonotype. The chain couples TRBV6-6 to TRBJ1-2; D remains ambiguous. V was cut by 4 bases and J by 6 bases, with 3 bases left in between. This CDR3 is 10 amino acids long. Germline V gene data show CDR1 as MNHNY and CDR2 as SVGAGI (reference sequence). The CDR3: CASSSNGYTF. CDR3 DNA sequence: TGTGCCAGCAGTTCGAATGGCTACACCTTC.

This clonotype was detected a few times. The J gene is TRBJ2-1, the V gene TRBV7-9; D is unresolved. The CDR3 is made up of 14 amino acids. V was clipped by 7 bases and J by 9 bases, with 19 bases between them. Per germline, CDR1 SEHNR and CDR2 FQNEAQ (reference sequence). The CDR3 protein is CASIRSSLYVEQFF. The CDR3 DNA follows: TGTGCCAGCATAAGATCCTCCCTATATGTTGAGCAGTTCTTC.

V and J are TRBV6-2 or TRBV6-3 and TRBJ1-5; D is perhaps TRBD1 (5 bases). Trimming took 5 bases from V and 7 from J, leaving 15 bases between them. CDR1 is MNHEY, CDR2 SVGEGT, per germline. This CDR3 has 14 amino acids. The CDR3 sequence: CASSAQGIEQPQHF. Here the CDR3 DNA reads TGTGCCAGCAGTGCCCAGGGTATCGAGCAGCCCCAGCATTTT.

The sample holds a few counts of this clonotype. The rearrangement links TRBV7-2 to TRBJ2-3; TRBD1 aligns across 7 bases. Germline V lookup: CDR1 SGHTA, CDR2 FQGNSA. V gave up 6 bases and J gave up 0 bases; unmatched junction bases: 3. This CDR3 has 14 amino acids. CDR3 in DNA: TGTGCCAGCAGATACAGGGGCAGCACAGATACGCAGTATTTT. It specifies CASRYRGSTDTQYF.

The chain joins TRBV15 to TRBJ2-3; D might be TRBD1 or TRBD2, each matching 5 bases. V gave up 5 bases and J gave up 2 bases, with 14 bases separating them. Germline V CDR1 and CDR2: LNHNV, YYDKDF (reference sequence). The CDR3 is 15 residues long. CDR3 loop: CATSGLGDLTDTQYF. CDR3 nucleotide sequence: TGTGCCACCAGCGGGCTGGGGGACCTCACAGATACGCAGTATTTT.

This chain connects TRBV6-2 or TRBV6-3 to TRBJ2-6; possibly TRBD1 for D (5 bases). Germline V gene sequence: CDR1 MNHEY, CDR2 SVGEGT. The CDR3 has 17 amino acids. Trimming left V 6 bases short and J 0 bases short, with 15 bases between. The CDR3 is CASSDLAQVSGANVLTF. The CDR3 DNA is TGTGCCAGCAGCGACCTTGCACAGGTCTCTGGGGCCAACGTCCTGACTTTC.

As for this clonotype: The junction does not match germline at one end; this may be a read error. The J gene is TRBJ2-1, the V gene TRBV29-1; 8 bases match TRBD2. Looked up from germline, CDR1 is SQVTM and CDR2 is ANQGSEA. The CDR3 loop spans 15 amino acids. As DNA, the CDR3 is TGCAGCGTTGTACCGGCGGGGGGCTACTACAATGGGCAGTTCTTC. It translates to CSVVPAGGYYNGQFF.

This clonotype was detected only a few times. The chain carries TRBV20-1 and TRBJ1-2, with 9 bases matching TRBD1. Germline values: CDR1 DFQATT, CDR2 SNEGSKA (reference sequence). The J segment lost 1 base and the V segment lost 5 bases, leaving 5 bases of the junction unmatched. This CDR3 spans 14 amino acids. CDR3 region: CSASRQGGNYGYTF. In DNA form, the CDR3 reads TGCAGTGCTTCTCGACAGGGGGGTAACTATGGCTACACCTTC.

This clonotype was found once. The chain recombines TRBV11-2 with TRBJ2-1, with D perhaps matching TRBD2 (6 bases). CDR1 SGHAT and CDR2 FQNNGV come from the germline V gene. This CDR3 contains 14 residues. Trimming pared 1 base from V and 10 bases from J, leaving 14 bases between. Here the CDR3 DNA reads TGTGCCAGCAGCTTAGTCGGGGGACCCTACGAGCAGTTCTTC. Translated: CASSLVGGPYEQFF.